The sequence of this TCR beta chain was determined in a study of T cell responses to AZD1222 COVID-19 vaccine. For the study at large: Second-dose recipients at about 4 or about 12 weeks were treated as one pooled group.

Whole-study results and caveats: Unmutated variant regions are reportedly targeted by nearly half of spike-specific TCRs. Clonal diversity may have been underestimated, and the donors were mostly white British, with more females than males. Spike-wide vaccine-associated CD4 TCRs dominated at 160-218 and 743-854.

Regarding this clone: The antigen is unknown.

Repertoires were generated with immunoSEQ multiplex PCR, while TCRdb's copy carries only in-frame clones and drops some. The table shows some 140,000 clones, with over 90% occurring only once. Germline V gene lookup returns CDR1 SGHVS and CDR2 FNYEAQ. The CDR3 consists of 13 residues. Trimming removed 5 bases at V and 3 bases at J, with 8 bases between. The TCR originated in an adult in good health. This rearrangement joins TRBV7-6 to TRBJ1-5, with D hard to call. The sample here was peripheral blood, taken on day 0 of AZD1222 vaccination. CDR3 in amino acids: CASSQAHNQPQHF. The CDR3 region has the DNA TGTGCCAGCAGCCAAGCCCACAATCAGCCCCAGCATTTT.